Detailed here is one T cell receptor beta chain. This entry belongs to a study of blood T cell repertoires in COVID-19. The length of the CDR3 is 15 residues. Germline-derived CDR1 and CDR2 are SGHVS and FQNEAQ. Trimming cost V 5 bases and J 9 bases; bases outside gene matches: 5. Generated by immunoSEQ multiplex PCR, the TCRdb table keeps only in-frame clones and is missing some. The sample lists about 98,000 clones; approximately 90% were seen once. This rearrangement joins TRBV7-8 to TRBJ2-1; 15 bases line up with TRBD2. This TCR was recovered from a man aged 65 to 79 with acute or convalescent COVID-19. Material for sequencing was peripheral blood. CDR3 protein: CASSIGLAGGAEQFF. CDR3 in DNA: TGTGCCAGCAGCATAGGACTAGCGGGGGGGGCTGAGCAGTTCTTC.